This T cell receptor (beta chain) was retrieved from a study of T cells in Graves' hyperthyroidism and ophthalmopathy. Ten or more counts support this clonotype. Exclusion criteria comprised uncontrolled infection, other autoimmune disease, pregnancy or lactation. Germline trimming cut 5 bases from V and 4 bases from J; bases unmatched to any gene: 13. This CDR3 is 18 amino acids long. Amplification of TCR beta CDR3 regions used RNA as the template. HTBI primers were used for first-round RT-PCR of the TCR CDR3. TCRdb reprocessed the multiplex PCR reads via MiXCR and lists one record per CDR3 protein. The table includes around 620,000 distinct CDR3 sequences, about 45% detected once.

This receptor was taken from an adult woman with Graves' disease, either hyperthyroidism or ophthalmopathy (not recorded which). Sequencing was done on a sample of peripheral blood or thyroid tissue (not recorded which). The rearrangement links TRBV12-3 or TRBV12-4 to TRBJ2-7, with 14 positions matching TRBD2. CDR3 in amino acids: CASSLFSGLAGARYEQYF. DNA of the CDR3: TGTGCCAGCAGTCTCTTTTCGGGACTAGCGGGAGCTCGTTACGAGCAGTACTTC.